Described below is a single T cell receptor (beta chain) sequence and its context. Its antigen is not yet known. One base away there is no much larger clone; base qualities are not given. There are 16 amino acids in the CDR3, from cysteine to phenylalanine inclusive. CDR3 DNA only is kept here, 48 bases in frame from base 1. The germline V and J ends show losses of 1 base and 4 bases respectively, and no gene match explains 6 bases of the junction. For CDR1 and CDR2, the germline V gene lists MGHDK and SYGVNS. This record comes from a study of control samples from healthy donors and cancer patients (dated by TCRdb to about 2020). The library was obtained by the immunoSEQ multiplex PCR assay. TCRdb limited this immuneACCESS table to in-frame rearrangements with V and J called. A share of clones is missing; checked studies link under half to unresolved V genes, and the rest is unexplained. Present in this sample are roughly 98,000 clones, approximately 95% of which were seen just once. The ten biggest clones cover more than 7% of the sample.

The receptor's source is a man aged 18-30 years in good health. Sample: blood. The chain joins TRBV25-1 to TRBJ1-1; a stretch of 10 junction bases matches TRBD1. The DNA sequence follows: TGTGCCAGCAGTGAATCCGTCGGACAGGGGGGCACTGAAGCTTTCTTT. Protein translation: CASSESVGQGGTEAFF.